Listed here are 10 T cell receptor beta chains from one sample, sequenced in a study of cytomegalovirus exposure and HLA in healthy donors. PCR amplification relied on 60 Vbeta primers (plus 13 Jbeta primers). Here immunoSEQ multiplex PCR was the method, and the copy in TCRdb shows in-frame clones only, minus some. This table holds 70,000 or so clones, 70% to 90% found once. The sequenced sample consisted of PBMCs. Receptor source: a woman aged 25 to 39 in good health and CMV-seronegative.

This rearrangement joins TRBV9 to TRBJ2-6; D ambiguous. Between the trimmed V and J ends, which lost 0 bases and 4 bases, there was a span of 8 bases. Germline V CDR1 and CDR2: SGDLS, YYNGEE. The CDR3 extends over 15 amino acids. The CDR3 DNA follows: TGTGCCAGCAGCGTAGCGATGAGCGGGGCCAACGTCCTGACTTTC. Translating it yields CASSVAMSGANVLTF.

The chain links TRBV5-1 to TRBJ1-5; D gene ambiguous. Germline lookup yields CDR1 SGHRS and CDR2 YFSETQ. This CDR3 has 13 residues. Trimming took 4 bases from V and 4 from J, leaving 9 bases between them. Written as DNA, the CDR3 is TGCGCCAGCAGCATAGACGGGAATCAGCCCCAGCATTTT. Its protein product is CASSIDGNQPQHF.

This chain joins TRBV30 and TRBJ1-3; D is ambiguous. The CDR3 consists of 14 residues. V dropped 0 bases and J dropped 9 bases, with 15 bases sitting between them. Germline CDR1 GTSNPN, CDR2 SVGIG (reference sequence). CDR3 sequence reads: CAWSVSGPGGTIYF. CDR3 in DNA: TGTGCCTGGAGTGTAAGTGGCCCTGGTGGCACCATATATTTT.

The chain carries TRBV2 and TRBJ1-5, with TRBD1 identical over 7 bases. Germline CDR1 is SNHLY and CDR2 is FYNNEI. V lost 5 bases to trimming and J lost 4 bases; unmatched junction nucleotides: 8. This CDR3 contains 15 residues. CDR3 loop: CASSWDRLGNQPQHF. CDR3 coding DNA: TGTGCCAGCAGTTGGGACAGATTAGGAAATCAGCCCCAGCATTTT.

V is TRBV14 and J is TRBJ1-1; tentative D call: TRBD1 (5 bases). The V and J ends lost 3 bases and 5 bases respectively, with 10 bases between them. Per germline, CDR1 SGHDN and CDR2 FVKESK. The CDR3 is 13 amino acids. The CDR3 spells CASSQKGLTEAFF. CDR3 in DNA: TGTGCCAGCAGCCAGAAGGGGCTGACTGAAGCTTTCTTT.

Worth noting for this clone: Compared with germline, one end of the junction differs, possibly owing to a read error. The gene calls are TRBV13 and TRBJ1-5, with D uncertain. CDR1 is PRHDT and CDR2 is FYEKMQ in the germline V gene (reference sequence). CDR3 length equals 15 residues. For the CDR3, the DNA is TGTGCCAGCAGCCTAGGAGACCTCGGGAATCAGCCCCAGCATTTT. Translated, it gives CASSLGDLGNQPQHF.

V gene TRBV7-9 combines with J gene TRBJ1-2; 9 bases line up with TRBD1. J lost 2 bases, V lost 5 bases, and 6 bases had no gene match. CDR3 length: 15 residues. CDR1 and CDR2 (germline): SEHNR, FQNEAQ (reference sequence). The CDR3 DNA is TGTGCCAGCAGCCGTGGGACAGGGCCCAACTATGGCTACACCTTC. As protein: CASSRGTGPNYGYTF.

The rearrangement uses TRBV9 and TRBJ2-3; 9 bases fit TRBD2. Germline trimming cut 2 bases from V and 3 bases from J; bases unmatched to any gene: 10. This CDR3 contains 17 residues. Per the germline V gene, CDR1 is SGDLS and CDR2 is YYNGEE. The CDR3 spells CASSVSVGAGGTDTQYF. The CDR3, as DNA: TGTGCCAGCAGCGTCTCCGTAGGGGCGGGGGGGACAGATACGCAGTATTTT.

For this clone: A junction boundary mismatches the germline segment, possibly from a read error. This rearrangement joins TRBV9 to TRBJ2-1; D is uncertain. This CDR3 comprises 10 residues. Germline assignment: CDR1 SGDLS and CDR2 YYNGEE. CDR3 sequence: CASSALGRVF. CDR3 DNA: TGTGCCAGCAGCGCTTTAGGTCGGGTCTTC.

This clone has a single count. This chain connects TRBV4-1 to TRBJ2-7; 7 positions match TRBD1. V lost 3 bases to trimming and J lost 1 base; unmatched junction nucleotides: 9. Germline V CDR1 and CDR2: MGHRA, YSYEKL. The CDR3 has 16 residues. This CDR3 reads CASSHGIRDSSYEQYF. The CDR3 nucleotides read TGCGCCAGCAGCCATGGTATCCGGGACAGTTCCTACGAGCAGTACTTC.